Given below is one TCR beta chain in context. The sample comes from a study of blood T cell repertoires in COVID-19. Study details: The samples span acute and convalescent COVID-19 from the United States, Italy and Spain.

Authors' methods: Estimates of nucleated cell counts were drawn from the amplification of reference gene primers. Generated by immunoSEQ multiplex PCR, the TCRdb table keeps only in-frame clones and is missing some. D and trimming were read from the DNA, whereas the V and J calls and clone size are those reported in that table. The sample yields 240,000 or so clones, roughly 86% seen once. The J segment lost 5 bases and the V segment lost 2 bases, leaving 7 bases of the junction unmatched. The CDR3 loop spans 16 amino acids. Germline V gene sequence: CDR1 LGHNA, CDR2 YNFKEQ. Sequenced input: peripheral blood. The gene calls are TRBV4-2 and TRBJ2-3; 10 bases match TRBD1. This TCR was recovered from a man older than 75 with acute or convalescent COVID-19. The CDR3 region has the DNA TGTGCCAGCAGCCAAAGGGGACAGGGGCAGGGAGATACGCAGTATTTT. Its translation is CASSQRGQGQGDTQYF.